Listed below are T cell receptor beta chains from one sample, sequenced in a study of T cells in Graves' hyperthyroidism and ophthalmopathy. TCRdb ran MiXCR on the multiplex PCR reads and lists one entry per CDR3 protein. In the table there are about 380,000 distinct CDR3 sequences, approximately 13% of which are singletons. Sequencing input: blood. These receptors were obtained from a man aged 30 to 45 with Graves' hyperthyroidism that later progressed to Graves' ophthalmopathy. CDR3s include the opening cysteine and the closing phenylalanine or tryptophan. The order of the fields is V gene, clone size, CDR3 protein. Some rows mark clone size as missing; the rest say once, few, many or name a class of expanded clone.

TRBV7-8 | many | CASSLETGREETQYF
TRBV27 | - | CASSLDRESYGYTF
TRBV19 | few | CASRIGSDNSPLHF
TRBV6-5 | many | CASSSVNSNQPQHF
TRBV5-6 | many | CASSLDRGVDTGELFF
TRBV3-1 | many | CASSQDWGTNEKLFF
TRBV5-1 | few | CASSRSGQGDQPQHF
TRBV19 | many | CASSIRGVSYEQYF
TRBV6-2/TRBV6-3 | - | CASSYEASGGGEQYF
TRBV2 | many | CASSENSGSQETQYF
TRBV7-2 | - | CASSSPGQGNPYEQYF
TRBV12-5 | many | CASGLGQGANQPQHF
TRBV6-1 | many | CASSETASPSYEQYF
TRBV6-1 | - | CASTQTGSGSPLHF
TRBV6-1 | few | CASSQASGNTIYF
TRBV7-9 | many | CASSFRGASYNEQFF
TRBV6-4 | - | CASSDGTGGADTQYF
TRBV24-1 | many | CATSEEQHSWPQHF
TRBV6-1 | few | CASSQQTWEEKLFF
TRBV18 | few | CASSPLPGTADEQYF
TRBV30 | many | CAWSVSNEQYF
TRBV9 | many | CASSVGGVNTEAFF
TRBV15 | few | CATSTGTGLGNTIYF
TRBV9 | - | CASSPSWGDYGYTF
TRBV27 | many | CASSLNRNQPQHF
TRBV5-1 | many | CASSWGLAGYTDTQYF
TRBV20-1 | - | CSATRQGAVGYTF
TRBV27 | many | CASSQFRGPSYEQYF
TRBV6-1 | many | CASIPPLGRMDEKLFF
TRBV4-1 | - | CASSPGAFVTYEQYF
TRBV6-1 | many | CASSRPGQGANTEAFF
TRBV18 | few | CASSPGDREFF
TRBV28 | many | CASRLTMGLNTEAFF
TRBV10-3 | many | CAINTGGLEAFF
TRBV24-1 | few | CATSDLRTGAQETQYF
TRBV7-2 | many | CASSLTPTGYGETQYF
TRBV5-6 | - | CASSQLGQGDTEAFF
TRBV27 | many | CASSPPASGELTDTQYF
TRBV5-1 | once | CASSLQGSYEQFF
TRBV20-1 | many | CSARDFRAEAFF
TRBV19 | - | CASSERAGWPYEQYF
TRBV24-1 | - | CATSDYDRGETQYF
TRBV27 | many | CASSPRGTGSYEQYF
TRBV6-1 | many | CASRSDRGSTEAFF
TRBV24-1 | many | CATSDAPGTHSAETQYF
TRBV6-1 | many | CASSEAPGLQPQHF
TRBV7-3 | few | CASSLMDGGTDTQYF
TRBV7-9 | - | CASSKGWGANTGELFF